This T cell receptor beta chain is drawn from a study of T cells in localized non-small cell lung cancer. General observations from the study: There was an association of higher blood T cell density with longer overall survival.

The data were produced by immunoSEQ multiplex PCR, yet TCRdb's version contains in-frame clones alone and is incomplete. This sample yields 30,000 or so clones, of which around 89% are seen a single time; 10% belongs to the top ten. Trimming took off 6 bases at V and 3 bases at J, with 18 bases between the two ends. CDR1 is MDHEN, CDR2 SYDVKM, per germline. This CDR3 has 15 residues. Note on this clone: Its target is not known.

This receptor was taken from a woman aged 35 to 70 with stage I lung adenocarcinoma. The sequencing here drew on peripheral blood, taken before any cancer treatment. The V and J genes are TRBV28 and TRBJ2-7; tentative D call: TRBD2 (6 bases). The chain's CDR3 is CASSRLVRVFYEQYF. The CDR3 bases are TGTGCCAGCAGCCGACTAGTTAGGGTCTTCTACGAGCAGTACTTC.